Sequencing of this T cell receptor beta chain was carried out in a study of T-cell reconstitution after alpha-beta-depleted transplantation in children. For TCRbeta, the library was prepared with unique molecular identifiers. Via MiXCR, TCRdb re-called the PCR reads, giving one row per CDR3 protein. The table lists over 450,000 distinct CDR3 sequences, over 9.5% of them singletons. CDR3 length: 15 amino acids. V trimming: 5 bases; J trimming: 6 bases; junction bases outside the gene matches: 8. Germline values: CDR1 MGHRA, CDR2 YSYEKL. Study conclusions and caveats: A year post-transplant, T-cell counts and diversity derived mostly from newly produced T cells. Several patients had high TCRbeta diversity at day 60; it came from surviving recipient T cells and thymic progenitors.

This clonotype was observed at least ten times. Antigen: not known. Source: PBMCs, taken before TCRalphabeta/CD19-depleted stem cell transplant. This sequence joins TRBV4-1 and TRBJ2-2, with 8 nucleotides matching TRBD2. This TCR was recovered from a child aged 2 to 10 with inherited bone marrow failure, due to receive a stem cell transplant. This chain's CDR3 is CASSDIKTSAGELFF. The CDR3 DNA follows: TGCGCCAGCAGCGACATTAAGACTAGCGCCGGGGAGCTGTTTTTT.